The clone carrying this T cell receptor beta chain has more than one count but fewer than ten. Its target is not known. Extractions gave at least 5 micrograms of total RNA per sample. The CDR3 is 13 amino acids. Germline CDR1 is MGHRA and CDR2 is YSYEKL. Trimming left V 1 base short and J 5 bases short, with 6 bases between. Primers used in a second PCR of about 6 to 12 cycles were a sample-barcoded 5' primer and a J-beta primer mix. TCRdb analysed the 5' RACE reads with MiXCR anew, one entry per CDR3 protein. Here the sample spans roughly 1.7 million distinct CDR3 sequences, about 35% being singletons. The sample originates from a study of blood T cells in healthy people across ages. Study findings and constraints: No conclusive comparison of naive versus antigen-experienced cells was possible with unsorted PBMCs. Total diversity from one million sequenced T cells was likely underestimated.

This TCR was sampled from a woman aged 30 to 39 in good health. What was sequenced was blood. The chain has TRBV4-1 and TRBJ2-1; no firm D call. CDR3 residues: CASSQVGHNEQFF. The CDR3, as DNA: TGCGCCAGCAGCCAAGTTGGACACAATGAGCAGTTCTTC.